One sample yielded the 29 T cell receptor beta chains listed below, sequenced in a study of blood T cell repertoires in COVID-19. Only in-frame clones appear in the TCRdb table, and some are missing; sequencing was by immunoSEQ multiplex PCR. Among about 110,000 clones, around 86% were seen once, and the ten largest hold 6.5% to 10%. The sample taken for sequencing was peripheral blood. These receptors came from a man aged 70-80 years with acute or convalescent COVID-19.

The chain uses TRBV28 and TRBJ1-6, with D hard to call. Germline assignment: CDR1 MDHEN and CDR2 SYDVKM. The CDR3 loop spans 16 amino acids. V was cut by 3 bases and J by 5 bases, with 14 bases left in between. CDR3 sequence: CASSFSGRGNNSPLHF. The CDR3 coding sequence is TGTGCCAGCAGTTTTAGCGGTCGGGGAAATAATTCACCCCTCCACTTT.

The gene calls are TRBV3-1 (or the pseudogene TRBV3-2) and TRBJ1-3; TRBD1 matches at 8 bases. V dropped 0 bases and J dropped 2; count of bases not matched to a gene: 3. Germline V gene sequence: CDR1 LGHDT, CDR2 YNNKEL (reference sequence). The CDR3 length is 16 residues. CDR3 protein: CASSQDWTGTGNTIYF. The CDR3 bases are TGTGCCAGCAGCCAAGACTGGACAGGGACTGGAAACACCATATATTTT.

V is TRBV28 and J is TRBJ1-2; tentatively, D is TRBD1 (6 bases). The CDR3 is 14 amino acids. CDR1 and CDR2 (germline): MDHEN, SYDVKM. Between the trimmed V and J ends, which lost 7 bases and 3 bases, there was a span of 15 bases. The CDR3, as DNA: TGTGCCAGCACCTCGGGGGGGCTGGACTATGGCTACACCTTC. Translating gives CASTSGGLDYGYTF.

The chain links TRBV5-1 to TRBJ2-1, with 7 bases fitting TRBD1. The J segment lost 9 bases and the V segment lost 5 bases, leaving 8 bases of the junction unmatched. The CDR3 runs to 13 residues. CDR1 SGHRS and CDR2 YFSETQ come from the germline V gene. Here the CDR3 reads CASRQGGGREQFF. CDR3 in DNA: TGCGCCAGCAGGCAAGGGGGCGGCCGTGAGCAGTTCTTC.

V gene TRBV2 combines with J gene TRBJ2-1; TRBD2 matches 7 bases. The CDR3 has 13 residues. With 2 bases clipped from V and 12 bases from J, the junction kept 7 bases outside the gene matches. Germline V gives CDR1 SNHLY, CDR2 FYNNEI. CDR3 in amino acids: CASSEYGGVGQFF. CDR3 nucleotide sequence: TGTGCCAGCAGTGAATATGGGGGGGTTGGGCAGTTCTTC.

The genes are TRBV27 and TRBJ1-6, with TRBD1 matching over 7 bases. The CDR3 is made up of 17 amino acids. In germline, CDR1 is MNHEY, CDR2 SMNVEV (reference sequence). The V segment lost 3 bases and the J segment 10 bases; nucleotides outside the gene matches: 15. The CDR3: CASSFSPGTERHSPLHF. CDR3 DNA sequence: TGTGCCAGCAGTTTTTCCCCCGGGACAGAACGTCACTCACCCCTCCACTTT.

The J gene is TRBJ2-3, the V gene TRBV25-1; 9 positions match TRBD2. The germline CDR1 and CDR2 sequences are MGHDK and SYGVNS. The CDR3 has 16 residues. V lost 0 bases to trimming and J lost 6 bases; unmatched junction nucleotides: 7. The CDR3 region is CASSEYLAGRGDTQYF. The CDR3 DNA reads as TGTGCCAGCAGTGAATACCTAGCGGGGCGCGGGGATACGCAGTATTTT.

This clone was recorded only once. The chain employs TRBV6-5 and TRBJ2-3, with 8 bases fitting TRBD2. Looked up from germline, CDR1 is MNHEY and CDR2 is SVGAGI. The CDR3 has 14 residues. Germline trimming cut 6 bases from V and 4 bases from J; bases unmatched to any gene: 6. The CDR3 nucleotides are TGTGCCAGCAGCTCCAGCGGGGGAGCAGATACGCAGTATTTT. Amino acids: CASSSSGGADTQYF.

The chain has TRBV28 and TRBJ2-3; 11 bases agree with TRBD2. The CDR3 consists of 18 residues. Germline CDR1 MDHEN, CDR2 SYDVKM. The J segment lost 1 base and the V segment lost 0 bases, leaving 6 bases of the junction unmatched. The CDR3 region is CASSLWGVSGRGTDTQYF. The DNA for the CDR3 is TGTGCCAGCAGTTTATGGGGCGTTAGCGGGAGGGGCACAGATACGCAGTATTTT.

The rearrangement joins TRBV11-2 to TRBJ2-7, with 7 bases fitting TRBD1. The length of the CDR3 is 15 residues. The ends lost 7 bases at V and 3 bases at J; junction bases unmatched: 12. Germline V lookup: CDR1 SGHAT, CDR2 FQNNGV. As DNA, the CDR3 is TGTGCCAGCACCTTTCGAGGACAGGCTTACTACGAGCAGTACTTC. Translating it yields CASTFRGQAYYEQYF.

This clone was seen once. The chain links TRBV5-1 to TRBJ1-2, with 7 bases fitting TRBD1. This CDR3 region has 14 residues. V gave up 0 bases and J gave up 4 bases; unmatched junction bases: 3. CDR1 is SGHRS, CDR2 YFSETQ, per germline. The CDR3 region has the DNA TGCGCCAGCAGCTTGGAGGGGACAGCCTATGGCTACACCTTC. Translation: CASSLEGTAYGYTF.

This clone came up a few times. The chain combines TRBV6-1 with TRBJ1-2, with 7 bases matching TRBD1. This CDR3 has 14 amino acids. V dropped 2 bases and J dropped 4; count of bases not matched to a gene: 4. Germline assignment: CDR1 MNHNS and CDR2 SASEGT. Written as DNA, the CDR3 is TGTGCCAGCAGTGAATCTGCAGGGGGCTATGGCTACACCTTC. Its translation: CASSESAGGYGYTF.

The V gene is TRBV19, the J gene TRBJ2-6; 10 nucleotides line up with TRBD1. Per germline, CDR1 LNHDA and CDR2 SQIVND (reference sequence). The CDR3 totals 18 residues. The ends lost 5 bases at V and 0 bases at J; junction bases unmatched: 7. CDR3 protein: CASSAQDRGGSGANVLTF. CDR3 coding DNA: TGTGCCAGTAGTGCGCAGGACAGGGGGGGCTCTGGGGCCAACGTCCTGACTTTC.

The chain carries TRBV2 and TRBJ2-3, with 8 nucleotides matching TRBD1. Germline assignment: CDR1 SNHLY and CDR2 FYNNEI. V shed 5 bases and J 3 bases; nucleotides not matched to a gene: 10. CDR3 length equals 16 residues. CDR3 nucleotide sequence: TGTGCCAGCAGTTTACAAGGACAGGGACGGACAGATACGCAGTATTTT. Amino acid sequence: CASSLQGQGRTDTQYF.

The rearrangement joins TRBV25-1 to TRBJ1-2; TRBD1 is a possible D gene (6 bases). The CDR3 sequence is 14 residues long. Germline V gene data show CDR1 as MGHDK and CDR2 as SYGVNS. Trimming removed 5 bases from V and 2 bases from J, with 12 bases in between. The CDR3 sequence: CASSSGQMNYGYTF. The CDR3 DNA follows: TGTGCCAGCAGTTCAGGACAGATGAACTATGGCTACACCTTC.

The chain is built from TRBV5-1 and TRBJ2-1; 8 bases map to TRBD2. The CDR3 spans 17 residues. Unmatched junction bases numbered 20, after V lost 7 bases and J lost 8 bases. In germline, CDR1 is SGHRS, CDR2 YFSETQ. Here the CDR3 DNA reads TGCGCCAGCGGGCCCCAGGGTGGGAGCGGGAGATTGGATGAGCAGTTCTTC. Translating it yields CASGPQGGSGRLDEQFF.

The CDR3: CASQGQGQSPLHF. CDR3 in DNA: TGTGCCTCCCAGGGACAGGGACAATCACCCCTCCACTTT. This chain uses TRBV27 with TRBJ1-6, with 9 bases matching TRBD1. The V gene's germline CDR1 is MNHEY and CDR2 SMNVEV (reference sequence). This CDR3 spans 13 amino acids. V was pared by 11 bases and J by 10 bases, with 9 bases of the junction left unmatched.

This clone was counted between two and nine times. The gene calls are TRBV4-1 and TRBJ1-2; 8 bases agree with TRBD1. V lost 2 bases to trimming and J lost 6 bases; unmatched junction nucleotides: 8. CDR1 is MGHRA and CDR2 is YSYEKL in the germline V gene. This CDR3 comprises 15 residues. The CDR3 DNA sequence: TGCGCCAGCAGCCAACCCCTCGACAGGGGTCATGGCTACACCTTC. Encoded protein: CASSQPLDRGHGYTF.

The rearrangement uses TRBV7-3 and TRBJ2-7, with 8 bases that match TRBD1. J was trimmed by 3 bases and V by 5 bases; bases with no gene match: 6. The CDR3 has 14 amino acids. Germline V lookup: CDR1 SGHTA, CDR2 FQGTGA. CDR3: CASSRSGQGYEQYF. Here the CDR3 DNA reads TGTGCCAGCAGCCGATCAGGACAGGGCTACGAGCAGTACTTC.

The chain has TRBV5-4 and TRBJ2-2, with 9 bases fitting TRBD2. The ends lost 0 bases at V and 4 bases at J; junction bases unmatched: 1. CDR1 and CDR2 from the germline V gene are SGHNT and YYREEE (reference sequence). CDR3 length: 15 amino acids. CDR3 coding DNA: TGTGCCAGCAGCTTGGGCGGGAGGGCCACCGGGGAGCTGTTTTTT. It is translated as CASSLGGRATGELFF.

V and J are TRBV6-5 and TRBJ1-6; tentative D call: TRBD1 (5 bases). The CDR3 is 16 residues long. The V gene lost 4 bases and the J gene lost 0 bases, with 10 bases spanning the gap. CDR1 is MNHEY, CDR2 SVGAGI, per germline. This chain's CDR3 is CASSFGGSSYNSPLHF. The CDR3, as DNA: TGTGCCAGCAGTTTTGGGGGGAGCTCCTATAATTCACCCCTCCACTTT.

The chain has TRBV27 and TRBJ2-5, with D maybe TRBD1 (5 bases). CDR1 and CDR2 (germline): MNHEY, SMNVEV (reference sequence). CDR3 length: 14 amino acids. The ends were cut back, 1 base at V and 5 bases at J, with 11 bases in the middle. CDR3 protein: CASSLLGPTETQYF. The DNA of the CDR3 is TGTGCCAGCAGTTTATTGGGGCCGACGGAGACCCAGTACTTC.

V usage is TRBV5-1 and J usage is TRBJ2-7; D is perhaps TRBD2 (6 bases). V was shortened by 0 bases and J by 3 bases, with 13 bases between the two germline ends. This CDR3 region has 15 residues. Germline CDR1 is SGHRS and CDR2 is YFSETQ. The CDR3 sequence is CASSLDPGVDYEQYF. CDR3 in DNA: TGCGCCAGCAGCTTGGATCCGGGGGTGGACTACGAGCAGTACTTC. The complete variable domain, with remaining parts taken from reference TRBV5-1 and TRBJ2-7, reads KAGVTQTPRYLIKTRGQQVTLSCSPISGHRSVSWYQQTPGQGLQFLFEYFSETQRNKGNFPGRFSGRQFSNSRSEMNVSTLELGDSALYLCASSLDPGVDYEQYFGPGTRLTVT.

The V gene is TRBV18, the J gene TRBJ2-5; TRBD2 is a possible D gene (5 bases). The germline V and J ends were trimmed by 2 bases and 2 bases, with 6 bases remaining between them. This CDR3 region has 13 residues. Germline CDR1 is KGHSH and CDR2 is LQKENI. CDR3 sequence: CASSPREQETQYF. In DNA, the CDR3 is TGTGCCAGCTCACCAAGGGAGCAAGAGACCCAGTACTTC.

The chain uses TRBV11-2 and TRBJ1-2; 9 bases match TRBD1. The V segment lost 2 bases and the J segment 2 bases; nucleotides outside the gene matches: 3. This CDR3 spans 15 amino acids. In germline, CDR1 is SGHAT, CDR2 FQNNGV. This CDR3 is CASSLRQGVNYGYTF. The CDR3 DNA reads TGTGCCAGCAGCTTAAGACAGGGGGTCAACTATGGCTACACCTTC.

This rearrangement joins TRBV24-1 to TRBJ2-5; perhaps TRBD1 as D (6 bases). V gave up 3 bases and J gave up 0 bases, with 10 bases separating them. Germline V gene sequence: CDR1 KGHDR, CDR2 SFDVKD. This CDR3 has 15 amino acids. The DNA for the CDR3 is TGTGCCACCAGTGATACTTCAGGGGACCAAGAGACCCAGTACTTC. Protein product: CATSDTSGDQETQYF.

The CDR3 region has the DNA TGTGCCAGCAGTTTGGGGGGGGAATCACCCCTCCACTTT. This encodes CASSLGGESPLHF. V is TRBV12-3 or TRBV12-4 and J is TRBJ1-6; D perhaps matches TRBD1 (5 bases). This CDR3 has 13 amino acids. V lost 3 bases, J lost 10 bases, and 10 bases lay in between.

This clone was counted once. The chain recombines TRBV11-1 with TRBJ2-5; 11 bases agree with TRBD1. Trimming at V came to 5 bases and at J to 5 bases, leaving 4 bases not matched to a gene. CDR3 length: 14 residues. The germline CDR1 and CDR2 sequences are SGHAT and FQDESV (reference sequence). CDR3 in amino acids: CASSRTGGAETQYF. CDR3 bases: TGTGCCAGCAGCCGGACAGGGGGCGCGGAGACCCAGTACTTC.

In this sample, this clone turned up once. The chain recombines TRBV10-3 with TRBJ1-5; D is uncertain. Germline-derived CDR1 and CDR2 are ENHRY and SYGVKD. The V end lost 8 bases, the J end lost 4 bases, and 15 bases lay between the germline ends. This CDR3 has 14 residues. This chain's CDR3 is CAIRNGLTNQPQHF. The CDR3 DNA follows: TGTGCCATCCGTAATGGACTGACAAATCAGCCCCAGCATTTT.